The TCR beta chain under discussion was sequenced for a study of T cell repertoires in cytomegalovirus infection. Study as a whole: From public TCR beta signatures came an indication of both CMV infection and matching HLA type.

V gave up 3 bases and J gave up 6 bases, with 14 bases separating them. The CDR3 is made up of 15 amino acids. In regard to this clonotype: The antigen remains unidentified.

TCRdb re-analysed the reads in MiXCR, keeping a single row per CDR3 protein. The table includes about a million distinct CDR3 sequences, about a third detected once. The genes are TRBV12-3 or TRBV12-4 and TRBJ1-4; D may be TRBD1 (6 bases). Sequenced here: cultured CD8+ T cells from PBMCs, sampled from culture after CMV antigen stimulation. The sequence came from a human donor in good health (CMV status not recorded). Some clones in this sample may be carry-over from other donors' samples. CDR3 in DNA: TGTGCCAGCAGTTTCGGGAGGGGGGGGGATGAAAAACTGTTTTTT. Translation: CASSFGRGGDEKLFF.